This TCR beta chain originates from a study of blood T cell repertoires in COVID-19. This table comes from immunoSEQ multiplex PCR, and its TCRdb copy is limited to in-frame clones, with some not included. Among around 230,000 clones, roughly 80% were seen once, and the ten largest hold just over 2.5%. The CDR3 loop spans 14 amino acids. Germline V gene sequence: CDR1 LNHDA, CDR2 SQIVND (reference sequence). Unmatched junction bases numbered 7, after V lost 6 bases and J lost 7 bases. The sequence came from a woman in her 70s with active or convalescent COVID-19. The sample was peripheral blood. V gene TRBV19 combines with J gene TRBJ2-2, with 8 positions matching TRBD1. The CDR3 bases are TGTGCCAGTAGGGACAGGGCTTATGTCGGGGAGCTGTTTTTT. This codes for CASRDRAYVGELFF. Complete variable domain (other parts from reference TRBV19 and TRBJ2-2): DGGITQSPKYLFRKEGQNVTLSCEQNLNHDAMYWYRQDPGQGLRLIYYSQIVNDFQKGDIAEGYSVSREKKESFPLTVTSAQKNPTAFYLCASRDRAYVGELFFGEGSRLTVL.